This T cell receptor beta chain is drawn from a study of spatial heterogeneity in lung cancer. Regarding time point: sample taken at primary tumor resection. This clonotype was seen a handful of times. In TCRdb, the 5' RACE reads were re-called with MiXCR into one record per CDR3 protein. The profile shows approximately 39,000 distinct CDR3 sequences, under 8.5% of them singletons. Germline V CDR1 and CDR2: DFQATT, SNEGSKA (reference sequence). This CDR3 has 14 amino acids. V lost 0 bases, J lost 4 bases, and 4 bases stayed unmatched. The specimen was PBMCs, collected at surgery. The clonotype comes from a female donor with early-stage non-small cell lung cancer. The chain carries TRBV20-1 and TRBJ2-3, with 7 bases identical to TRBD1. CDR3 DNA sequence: TGCAGTGCTAGAGATCCCCAGGGGGCAGATACGCAGTATTTT. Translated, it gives CSARDPQGADTQYF.